The 20 T cell receptor beta chains below come from one sample, sequenced in a study of regulatory T cells in long-lasting Graves disease. Stated time point: newly diagnosed GD, antithyroid drugs for less than 3 months. PBMC RNA served as the TCR library source. For TCR beta, libraries came from iRepertoire HTBI primers and Arm-PCR of CDR3 regions. In TCRdb, the multiplex PCR reads were re-called with MiXCR into one record per CDR3 protein. The repertoire has a few hundred thousand distinct CDR3 sequences, approximately 16% of them found once; the top ten carry 25% to 30%. The same data also went into a second study, on T cells in Graves' hyperthyroidism and ophthalmopathy.

Sample: peripheral blood mononuclear cells (PBMCs), taken at new diagnosis, from a patient treated with antithyroid drugs. The receptors come from a man in his forties or fifties with Graves disease.

This clonotype occurred a few times. The chain couples TRBV9 to TRBJ1-4; the D is unclear. The germline V gene has CDR1 SGDLS and CDR2 YYNGEE. V was trimmed by 0 bases and J by 2 bases, leaving 8 bases between them. The CDR3 contains 15 residues. As DNA, the CDR3 is TGTGCCAGCAGCGTAGGGGGTTTTACTAATGAAAAACTGTTTTTT. It translates to CASSVGGFTNEKLFF.

The chain uses TRBV7-2 and TRBJ1-6; D gene unclear. Germline V gene sequence: CDR1 SGHTA, CDR2 FQGNSA. The germline V and J ends were trimmed by 1 base and 9 bases, with 13 bases remaining between them. The CDR3 is 15 residues long. The CDR3 region has the DNA TGTGCCAGCAGCTTAGAGAACCGACTGGTTTCACCCCTCCACTTT. This translates into CASSLENRLVSPLHF. Together with reference TRBV7-2 and TRBJ1-6, the CDR3 gives the full variable domain: GAGVSQSPSNKVTEKGKDVELRCDPISGHTALYWYRQSLGQGLEFLIYFQGNSAPDKSGLPSDRFSAERTGGSVSTLTIQRTQQEDSAVYLCASSLENRLVSPLHFGNGTRLTVT.

This clonotype has only a few counts. This chain connects TRBV6-1 to TRBJ2-5; TRBD2 might be the D (7 bases). The germline CDR1 and CDR2 sequences are MNHNS and SASEGT. The V gene lost 7 bases and the J gene lost 5 bases, with 14 bases spanning the gap. The CDR3 has 13 residues. The CDR3 is CASTRPGGETQYF. The CDR3 nucleotides are TGTGCCAGCACCAGACCGGGGGGCGAGACCCAGTACTTC.

Many counts were recorded for this clonotype. The chain employs TRBV20-1 and TRBJ2-1, with 9 bases that match TRBD2. Trimming cost V 4 bases and J 8 bases; bases outside gene matches: 12. The germline gives CDR1 DFQATT, CDR2 SNEGSKA (reference sequence). The CDR3 extends over 15 amino acids. The CDR3 bases are TGCAGTGCTATCCGCCCGGCGGGGGGGCCCCATGAGCAGTTCTTC. Its protein product is CSAIRPAGGPHEQFF.

This clonotype was seen more than once but under ten times. This chain connects TRBV5-1 to TRBJ1-6, with 7 bases identical to TRBD1. The J segment lost 0 bases and the V segment lost 1 base, leaving 7 bases of the junction unmatched. The germline gives CDR1 SGHRS, CDR2 YFSETQ. This CDR3 has 18 amino acids. The CDR3 sequence: CASSLSRDSSSYNSPLHF. DNA for the CDR3: TGCGCCAGCAGCTTGAGCCGGGACAGCAGCTCCTATAATTCACCCCTCCACTTT.

This clonotype has ten or more counts. The chain couples TRBV7-2 to TRBJ2-7; TRBD1 agrees at 9 bases. V shed 8 bases, J shed 7 bases, and the junction held 18 bases outside the gene matches. Germline CDR1 reads SGHTA; CDR2 reads FQGNSA. This CDR3 comprises 16 residues. Here the CDR3 reads CASLPRRTGAGGEQYF. CDR3 DNA sequence: TGTGCCAGCTTACCCCGTCGGACAGGGGCGGGCGGTGAGCAGTACTTC.

The rearrangement links TRBV12-3 or TRBV12-4 to TRBJ2-2; D remains unclear. The CDR3 runs to 14 residues. Trimming took 3 bases from V and 4 from J, leaving 9 bases between them. Written as DNA, the CDR3 is TGTGCCAGCAGTTTTGGGCTGTCCACCGGGGAGCTGTTTTTT. As protein: CASSFGLSTGELFF.

This clonotype has at least ten counts. The chain couples TRBV5-1 to TRBJ2-3; 7 bases agree with TRBD2. The CDR3 sequence is 17 residues long. Germline CDR1 SGHRS, CDR2 YFSETQ. V shed 0 bases, J shed 4 bases, and the junction held 11 bases outside the gene matches. The CDR3 nucleotides are TGCGCCAGCAGCTTGGACCTGCGGGGGTCGGCTGCAGATACGCAGTATTTT. Amino acids: CASSLDLRGSAADTQYF.

At least ten counts were recorded for this clonotype. CDR3 sequence: CASSLEGVPDTQYF. CDR3 DNA sequence: TGTGCCAGCAGTTTAGAGGGTGTTCCAGATACGCAGTATTTT. J is TRBJ2-3 and V is TRBV12-3 or TRBV12-4; no clear D. The CDR3 is made up of 14 amino acids. V lost 1 base and J 4 bases, leaving 9 bases between the germline ends.

J is TRBJ2-5 and V is TRBV28; D gene ambiguous. V lost 7 bases and J 2 bases, leaving 5 bases between the germline ends. CDR3 length: 11 amino acids. Germline values: CDR1 MDHEN, CDR2 SYDVKM. The CDR3, as DNA: TGTGCCAGCAAACTGCAAGAGACCCAGTACTTC. Residues: CASKLQETQYF.

The V gene is TRBV6-1, the J gene TRBJ2-3; TRBD2 matches at 8 bases. Germline CDR1 is MNHNS and CDR2 is SASEGT. V gave up 10 bases and J gave up 3 bases; unmatched junction bases: 6. The CDR3 covers 13 residues. The DNA of the CDR3 is TGTGCCACCCTCGGCGGGGGGACAGATACGCAGTATTTT. Translation gives CATLGGGTDTQYF.

This clonotype came up many times. The J gene is TRBJ2-5, the V gene TRBV2, with D perhaps matching TRBD2 (5 bases). V lost 2 bases to trimming and J lost 6 bases, with 16 bases between them. The CDR3 is made up of 15 amino acids. The germline V gene encodes CDR1 SNHLY and CDR2 FYNNEI. In DNA form, the CDR3 reads TGTGCCAGCAGTGAATATCTCGCGGGCTCGAAGACCCAGTACTTC. Translating gives CASSEYLAGSKTQYF. The full variable domain, its missing parts supplied by reference TRBV2 and TRBJ2-5, is EPEVTQTPSHQVTQMGQEVILRCVPISNHLYFYWYRQILGQKVEFLVSFYNNEISEKSEIFDDQFSVERPDGSNFTLKIRSTKLEDSAMYFCASSEYLAGSKTQYFGPGTRLLVL.

On this clonotype itself: An end of the junction does not agree with germline; a read error may underlie this. The chain has TRBV7-7 and TRBJ2-1; D gene uncertain. Germline CDR1 reads SSHAT; CDR2 reads FNYEAQ (reference sequence). The CDR3 has 13 amino acids. In DNA, the CDR3 is TGTGCTAGCAGCTTACGAACGGAAAATGAGCAGTTCTTC. As protein: CASSLRTENEQFF.

This clonotype was seen at least ten times. V is TRBV6-1 and J is TRBJ1-1; the D gene is possibly TRBD1 (5 bases). The CDR3 is 16 residues long. V was shortened by 1 base and J by 1 base, with 13 bases between the two germline ends. Germline CDR1 is MNHNS and CDR2 is SASEGT. In nucleotides, the CDR3 is TGTGCCAGCAGTGAAGTGGACAACCTGCCGAACACTGAAGCTTTCTTT. Protein: CASSEVDNLPNTEAFF.

The chain joins TRBV5-1 to TRBJ2-7; TRBD1 agrees at 7 bases. Germline CDR1 SGHRS, CDR2 YFSETQ. Germline trimming cut 2 bases from V and 3 bases from J; bases unmatched to any gene: 5. The length of the CDR3 is 14 residues. CDR3 amino acids: CASSFSGTDYEQYF. The CDR3 DNA reads as TGCGCCAGCAGCTTTTCCGGGACAGACTACGAGCAGTACTTC.

This clonotype has a count of ten or more. V and J are TRBV2 and TRBJ1-1; D unclear. The germline V gene encodes CDR1 SNHLY and CDR2 FYNNEI. This CDR3 region has 11 residues. With 6 bases removed from V and 6 bases from J, the gap between germline ends came to 8 bases. The CDR3 spells CASSTLAEAFF. As DNA, the CDR3 is TGTGCCAGCAGCACCCTAGCTGAAGCTTTCTTT.

This clonotype came up many times. The rearrangement links TRBV20-1 to TRBJ2-4; TRBD2 might be the D (6 bases). The end of the DNA aligns better with TRBJ2-5, so the J call may be wrong. The germline V gene encodes CDR1 DFQATT and CDR2 SNEGSKA (reference sequence). The CDR3 is 12 amino acids. The CDR3 here is CSARGEAGTQYF. CDR3 nucleotide sequence: TGCAGTGCTAGAGGTGAAGCGGGGACCCAGTACTTC.

In its sample, this clonotype was seen many times. This rearrangement joins TRBV11-3 to TRBJ2-1; 8 bases fit TRBD2. The germline V gene encodes CDR1 SGHNT and CDR2 YENEEA. The CDR3 consists of 14 residues. V was clipped by 3 bases and J by 3 bases; unmatched bases: 1. CDR3 bases: TGTGCCAGCAGCTTCGGGGGGGGCTACAATGAGCAGTTCTTC. It yields the protein CASSFGGGYNEQFF.

This clonotype was found a few times. This chain links TRBV5-1 with TRBJ1-2; D gene ambiguous. There are 13 residues in the CDR3. From germline, CDR1 is SGHRS and CDR2 YFSETQ. V lost 2 bases to trimming and J lost 3 bases, with 8 bases between them. The CDR3 DNA is TGCGCCAGCAGCTTTGGACCTCACTATGGCTACACCTTC. The encoded protein is CASSFGPHYGYTF. Full variable domain (rest looked up from reference TRBV5-1 and TRBJ1-2): KAGVTQTPRYLIKTRGQQVTLSCSPISGHRSVSWYQQTPGQGLQFLFEYFSETQRNKGNFPGRFSGRQFSNSRSEMNVSTLELGDSALYLCASSFGPHYGYTFGSGTRLTVV.

This clonotype has a handful of counts. The junction differs from germline at one of its ends, possibly a read error. The chain has TRBV12-3 or TRBV12-4 and TRBJ1-3; TRBD1 is a possible D gene (5 bases). This CDR3 is 15 amino acids long. The CDR3, as DNA: TGTGCCAGCTCCCCGGGACCGTCTGTTGGAAACACCGTATATTTT. It specifies CASSPGPSVGNTVYF.